Below, 22 T cell receptor beta chains from the same sample are listed, as sequenced in a study of blood T cell repertoires in COVID-19. Assay used: immunoSEQ multiplex PCR; TCRdb lists only in-frame clones, some missing. Among about 100,000 clones listed, approximately 87% were seen once. The sequencing input was peripheral blood. The receptors derive from a human donor in a cohort sampled during active COVID-19.

The chain couples TRBV6-5 to TRBJ1-1, with 8 bases that match TRBD1. Germline V CDR1 and CDR2: MNHEY, SVGAGI. V shed 4 bases, J shed 1 base, and the junction held 2 bases outside the gene matches. CDR3 length: 14 amino acids. CDR3: CASSSGTGNTEAFF. DNA of the CDR3: TGTGCCAGCAGTTCCGGGACAGGGAACACTGAAGCTTTCTTT.

This clone was observed a single time. The chain carries TRBV6-6 and TRBJ1-5; 8 nucleotides match TRBD1. CDR1 MNHNY and CDR2 SVGAGI come from the germline V gene (reference sequence). The CDR3 totals 15 residues. V shed 4 bases, J shed 4 bases, and the junction held 6 bases outside the gene matches. The CDR3 sequence is CASSSGTGPNQPQHF. Here the CDR3 DNA reads TGTGCCAGCAGTTCCGGGACAGGACCAAATCAGCCCCAGCATTTT.

The CDR3 nucleotides are TGTGCCAGCAGTGGGACAGGGGGTCAGCCCCAGCATTTT. It translates to CASSGTGGQPQHF. V and J are TRBV2 and TRBJ1-5; 10 nucleotides align to TRBD1. CDR3 length: 13 amino acids. The trim removed 4 bases at V and 6 bases at J, leaving 0 bases unmatched. From germline, CDR1 is SNHLY and CDR2 FYNNEI. Together with reference TRBV2 and TRBJ1-5, the CDR3 gives the full variable domain: EPEVTQTPSHQVTQMGQEVILRCVPISNHLYFYWYRQILGQKVEFLVSFYNNEISEKSEIFDDQFSVERPDGSNFTLKIRSTKLEDSAMYFCASSGTGGQPQHFGDGTRLSIL.

J is TRBJ2-4 and V is TRBV19, with TRBD1 identical over 11 bases. The V gene end was trimmed by 5 bases and the J gene end by 0 bases; junction bases not matched to a gene: 18. Per the germline V gene, CDR1 is LNHDA and CDR2 is SQIVND (reference sequence). This CDR3 has 21 residues. DNA for the CDR3: TGTGCCAGTAGTCCCGCGGACAGGGGGCGGACTAGCGACCTAGCCAAAAACATTCAGTACTTC. Its translation is CASSPADRGRTSDLAKNIQYF.

The V and J genes are TRBV18 and TRBJ2-7; the match to TRBD1 covers 8 bases. The CDR3 length is 14 residues. Per germline, CDR1 KGHSH and CDR2 LQKENI. After removal of 6 bases from V and 3 bases from J, the junction contained 7 bases not matched to a gene. The CDR3 DNA is TGTGCCAGCTCGTCTAGGACAGGGCTCTACGAGCAGTACTTC. Protein: CASSSRTGLYEQYF. The full variable domain, its missing parts supplied by reference TRBV18 and TRBJ2-7, is NAGVMQNPRHLVRRRGQEARLRCSPMKGHSHVYWYRQLPEEGLKFMVYLQKENIIDESGMPKERFSAEFPKEGPSILRIQQVVRGDSAAYFCASSSRTGLYEQYFGPGTRLTVT.

This chain joins TRBV9 and TRBJ2-6; perhaps TRBD1 as D (5 bases). The germline V gene has CDR1 SGDLS and CDR2 YYNGEE. The CDR3 length is 17 residues. Trimming shortened V by 0 bases and J by 3 bases, and 13 bases separated the two germline ends. In DNA, the CDR3 is TGTGCCAGCAGCGTAGAGGGGTTGGGGCGTGGGGCCAACGTCCTGACTTTC. Its protein is CASSVEGLGRGANVLTF.

This rearrangement joins TRBV10-3 to TRBJ2-7; 8 nucleotides agree with TRBD2. The CDR3 length is 12 residues. The V gene end was trimmed by 10 bases and the J gene end by 0 bases; junction bases not matched to a gene: 2. CDR1 and CDR2 from the germline V gene are ENHRY and SYGVKD. CDR3 nucleotides: TGTGCCACCACTAGCGGCTCCTACGAGCAGTACTTC. It encodes CATTSGSYEQYF.

In this sample, this clone turned up a few times. This chain connects TRBV11-3 to TRBJ2-7; D is unresolved. The germline gives CDR1 SGHNT, CDR2 YENEEA. The CDR3 is made up of 13 amino acids. The germline V and J ends were trimmed by 3 bases and 5 bases, with 11 bases remaining between them. CDR3 in DNA: TGTGCCAGCAGCTTCGGTCTTGAGGACGAGCAGTACTTC. Protein product: CASSFGLEDEQYF.

This chain connects TRBV5-4 to TRBJ2-7, with a possible D match to TRBD2 (6 bases). Germline values: CDR1 SGHNT, CDR2 YYREEE (reference sequence). This CDR3 has 15 residues. V lost 0 bases and J 3 bases, leaving 13 bases between the germline ends. The CDR3 DNA reads TGTGCCAGCAGCTTGGTTGGGACTGGAGGCTACGAGCAGTACTTC. It codes for CASSLVGTGGYEQYF. The full variable domain, in which reference TRBV5-4 and TRBJ2-7 provide the parts outside the CDR3, is ETGVTQSPTHLIKTRGQQVTLRCSSQSGHNTVSWYQQALGQGPQFIFQYYREEENGRGNFPPRFSGLQFPNYSSELNVNALELDDSALYLCASSLVGTGGYEQYFGPGTRLTVT.

The chain uses TRBV6-6 and TRBJ2-2; 8 bases fit TRBD2. Germline V CDR1 and CDR2: MNHNY, SVGAGI (reference sequence). Losses at the gene ends were 2 bases for V and 5 bases for J; bases not matched to a gene: 7. This CDR3 has 16 residues. The chain's CDR3 is CASSYPAGEGTGELFF. CDR3 nucleotide sequence: TGTGCCAGCAGTTACCCAGCGGGAGAAGGAACCGGGGAGCTGTTTTTT.

This clone was recorded once. The chain joins TRBV4-3 to TRBJ1-4; 8 bases map to TRBD1. Germline lookup yields CDR1 LGHNA and CDR2 YSLEER. The CDR3 is made up of 15 amino acids. J lost 8 bases, V lost 5 bases, and 10 bases had no gene match. The CDR3 nucleotides are TGCGCCAGCAGCTTAACGGGACAGGTGGGCGAAAAACTGTTTTTT. Translated: CASSLTGQVGEKLFF.

There are a few counts of this clone. This chain connects TRBV4-3 to TRBJ2-5, with a weak D call TRBD2 (6 bases). V lost 1 base to trimming and J lost 5 bases, with 20 bases between them. The CDR3 contains 17 residues. The germline V gene has CDR1 LGHNA and CDR2 YSLEER. The CDR3 loop is CASSQGPGGSNGETQYF. In nucleotides, the CDR3 is TGCGCCAGCAGCCAAGGCCCCGGGGGTTCCAACGGGGAGACCCAGTACTTC.

CDR3 amino acids: CASSEWWGEYNEQFF. Written as DNA, the CDR3 is TGTGCCAGCAGTGAGTGGTGGGGGGAGTACAATGAGCAGTTCTTC. This rearrangement joins TRBV2 to TRBJ2-1; weak D call: TRBD2 (6 bases). CDR3 size: 15 residues. Trimming removed 3 bases from V and 4 bases from J, with 13 bases in between. In germline, CDR1 is SNHLY, CDR2 FYNNEI.

The chain has TRBV3-1 (or the pseudogene TRBV3-2) and TRBJ1-2, with D unresolved. Germline V gives CDR1 LGHDT, CDR2 YNNKEL (reference sequence). V shed 0 bases and J shed 4 bases, with 12 bases lying between them. The CDR3 is 15 amino acids. CDR3: CASSQDHSEFYGYTF. The CDR3, as DNA: TGTGCCAGCAGCCAAGATCATTCAGAATTCTATGGCTACACCTTC.

CDR3 DNA sequence: TGTGCCAGTAGTCCGGGGACAGGTACCTACGAGCAGTACTTC. Its translation: CASSPGTGTYEQYF. V and J are TRBV19 and TRBJ2-7; 8 bases line up with TRBD1. The germline V gene encodes CDR1 LNHDA and CDR2 SQIVND (reference sequence). The CDR3 runs 14 residues. V dropped 5 bases and J dropped 2; count of bases not matched to a gene: 5.

The chain recombines TRBV30 with TRBJ2-1; 7 bases are shared with TRBD2. CDR3 length: 14 residues. The V gene's germline CDR1 is GTSNPN and CDR2 SVGIG (reference sequence). The V gene end was trimmed by 5 bases and the J gene end by 9 bases; junction bases not matched to a gene: 13. The CDR3 DNA reads as TGTGCCTGGGGACGAGGCGGGAGTCTAAGTGAGCAGTTCTTC. This translates into CAWGRGGSLSEQFF.

This clone was counted a few times. This chain links TRBV23-1 with TRBJ2-1, with 8 bases lining up with TRBD2. TRBV23-1 is an open reading frame whose function is uncertain. With V trimmed by 0 bases and J by 4 bases, 8 bases remained unmatched. The CDR3 has 17 amino acids. The DNA of the CDR3 is TGCGCCAGCAGTCAATCGAAACTAGCGGAGTTTTACAATGAGCAGTTCTTC. As protein: CASSQSKLAEFYNEQFF.

The chain is built from TRBV7-2 and TRBJ2-2; no firm D call. The V gene lost 2 bases and the J gene lost 3 bases, with 10 bases spanning the gap. The V gene's germline CDR1 is SGHTA and CDR2 FQGNSA. The CDR3 runs 15 residues. CDR3 DNA sequence: TGTGCCAGCAGCTTATACAGCAGCTACACCGGGGAGCTGTTTTTT. This encodes CASSLYSSYTGELFF. Filled out from reference TRBV7-2 and TRBJ2-2, the complete variable domain reads GAGVSQSPSNKVTEKGKDVELRCDPISGHTALYWYRQSLGQGLEFLIYFQGNSAPDKSGLPSDRFSAERTGGSVSTLTIQRTQQEDSAVYLCASSLYSSYTGELFFGEGSRLTVL.

The gene calls are TRBV24-1 and TRBJ2-3, with 7 bases matching TRBD1. The V segment lost 3 bases and the J segment 1 base; nucleotides outside the gene matches: 3. In germline, CDR1 is KGHDR, CDR2 SFDVKD. CDR3 length: 15 residues. CDR3 in DNA: TGTGCCACCAGTGATCCCGGGACAGGCACAGATACGCAGTATTTT. Translated, it gives CATSDPGTGTDTQYF.

The count of this clone is one. V and J are TRBV7-2 and TRBJ2-3; TRBD2 matches at 12 bases. From germline, CDR1 is SGHTA and CDR2 FQGNSA. CDR3 length: 17 amino acids. V shed 5 bases and J 1 base; nucleotides not matched to a gene: 7. CDR3 sequence reads: CASSPRPSGGGTDTQYF. DNA of the CDR3: TGTGCCAGCAGCCCCCGCCCTAGCGGGGGGGGCACAGATACGCAGTATTTT.

The chain is built from TRBV19 and TRBJ1-1; TRBD1 matches at 8 bases. The length of the CDR3 is 15 residues. Unmatched junction bases numbered 12, after V lost 6 bases and J lost 6 bases. Germline V gives CDR1 LNHDA, CDR2 SQIVND (reference sequence). In DNA form, the CDR3 reads TGTGCCAGTAGCCGGGCGGGCAGGGGGCCACCTGAAGCTTTCTTT. Translated, it gives CASSRAGRGPPEAFF. The entire variable domain, with the rest obtained from reference TRBV19 and TRBJ1-1, is as follows: DGGITQSPKYLFRKEGQNVTLSCEQNLNHDAMYWYRQDPGQGLRLIYYSQIVNDFQKGDIAEGYSVSREKKESFPLTVTSAQKNPTAFYLCASSRAGRGPPEAFFGQGTRLTVV.

With respect to this clone: The sample has other DNA sequences that encode this CDR3 too. V is TRBV18 and J is TRBJ2-5; D ambiguous. This CDR3 has 13 residues. From germline, CDR1 is KGHSH and CDR2 LQKENI. With 2 bases removed from V and 0 bases from J, the gap between germline ends came to 4 bases. The CDR3 is CASSPSYQETQYF. The CDR3 DNA sequence: TGTGCCAGCTCACCATCCTACCAAGAGACCCAGTACTTC.